This TCR beta chain was identified during a study of identical twins. A single record per CDR3 protein comes from TCRdb applying MiXCR to the 5' RACE reads. The data contain approximately 620,000 distinct CDR3 sequences, approximately 9% of them singletons. The germline CDR1 and CDR2 sequences are SGHTA and FQGNSA. V lost 5 bases, J lost 2 bases, and 5 bases stayed unmatched. This CDR3 has 16 residues. The data also belong to a second study, concerning yellow fever vaccine responses in identical twins.

Sequencing used PBMCs. This chain connects TRBV7-2 to TRBJ1-6, with TRBD1 identical over 8 bases. This TCR was sampled from a woman under 30 in good health. The CDR3 DNA follows: TGTGCCAGCAGCAGGACAGGGACGACCTATAATTCACCCCTCCACTTT. It encodes CASSRTGTTYNSPLHF.